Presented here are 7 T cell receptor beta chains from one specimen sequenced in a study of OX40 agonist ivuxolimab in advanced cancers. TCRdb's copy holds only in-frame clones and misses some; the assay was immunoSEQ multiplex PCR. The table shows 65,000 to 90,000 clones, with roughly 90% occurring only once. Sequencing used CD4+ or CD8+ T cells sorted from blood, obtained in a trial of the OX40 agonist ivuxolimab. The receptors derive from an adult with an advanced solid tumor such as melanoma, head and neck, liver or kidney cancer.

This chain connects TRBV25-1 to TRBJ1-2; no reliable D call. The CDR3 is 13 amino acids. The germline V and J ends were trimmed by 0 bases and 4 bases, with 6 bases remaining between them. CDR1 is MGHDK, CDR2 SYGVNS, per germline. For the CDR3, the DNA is TGTGCCAGCAGTGAATATTTGCTCTATGGCTACACCTTC. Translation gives CASSEYLLYGYTF.

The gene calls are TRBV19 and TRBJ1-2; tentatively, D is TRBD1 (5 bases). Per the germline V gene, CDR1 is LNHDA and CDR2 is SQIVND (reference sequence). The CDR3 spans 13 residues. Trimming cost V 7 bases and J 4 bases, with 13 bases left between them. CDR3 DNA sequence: TGTGCCAGTACCATCGGCGGGGGCTATGGCTACACCTTC. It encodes CASTIGGGYGYTF.

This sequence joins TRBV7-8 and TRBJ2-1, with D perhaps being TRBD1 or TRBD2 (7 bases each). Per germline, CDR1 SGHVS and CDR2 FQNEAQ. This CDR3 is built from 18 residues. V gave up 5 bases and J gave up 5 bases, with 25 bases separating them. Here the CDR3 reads CASSPTAGTDITNNEQFF. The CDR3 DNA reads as TGTGCCAGCAGCCCAACAGCGGGGACAGATATAACAAACAATGAGCAGTTCTTC.

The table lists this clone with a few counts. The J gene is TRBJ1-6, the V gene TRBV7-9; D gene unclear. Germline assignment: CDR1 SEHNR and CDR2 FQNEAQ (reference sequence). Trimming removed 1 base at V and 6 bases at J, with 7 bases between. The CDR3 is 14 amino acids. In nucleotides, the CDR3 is TGTGCCAGCAGCTTAGTGGCCGGTAATTCACCCCTCCACTTT. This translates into CASSLVAGNSPLHF.

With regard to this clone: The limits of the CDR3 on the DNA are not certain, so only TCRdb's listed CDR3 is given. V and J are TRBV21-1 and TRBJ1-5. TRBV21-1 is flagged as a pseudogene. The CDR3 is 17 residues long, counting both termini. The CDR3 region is CASSPFGKGTGDQPQHF.

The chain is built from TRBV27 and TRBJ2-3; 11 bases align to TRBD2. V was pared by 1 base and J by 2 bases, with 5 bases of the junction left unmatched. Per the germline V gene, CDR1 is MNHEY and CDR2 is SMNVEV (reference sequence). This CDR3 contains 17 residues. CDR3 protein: CASSLLSSGGPTDTQYF. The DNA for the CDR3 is TGTGCCAGCAGTTTATTATCTAGCGGGGGGCCCACAGATACGCAGTATTTT.

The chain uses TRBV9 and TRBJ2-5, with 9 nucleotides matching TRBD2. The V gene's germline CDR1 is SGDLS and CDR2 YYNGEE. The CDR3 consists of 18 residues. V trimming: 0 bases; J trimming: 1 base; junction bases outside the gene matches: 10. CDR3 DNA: TGTGCCAGCAGCGTAGCTGTGGAGCGGGGGGAAACCCAAGAGACCCAGTACTTC. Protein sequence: CASSVAVERGETQETQYF.